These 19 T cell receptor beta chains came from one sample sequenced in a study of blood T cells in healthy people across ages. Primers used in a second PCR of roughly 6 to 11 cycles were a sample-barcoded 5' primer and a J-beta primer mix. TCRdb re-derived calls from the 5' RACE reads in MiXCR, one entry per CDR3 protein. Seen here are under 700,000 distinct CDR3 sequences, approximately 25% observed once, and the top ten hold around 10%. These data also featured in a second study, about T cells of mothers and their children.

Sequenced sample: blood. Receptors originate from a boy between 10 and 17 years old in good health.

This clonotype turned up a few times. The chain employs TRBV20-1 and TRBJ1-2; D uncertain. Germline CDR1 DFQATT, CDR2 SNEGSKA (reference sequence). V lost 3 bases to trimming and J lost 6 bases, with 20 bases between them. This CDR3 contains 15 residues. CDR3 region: CSARVLGTNANGYTF. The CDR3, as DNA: TGCAGTGCTAGGGTGTTGGGAACCAATGCCAATGGCTACACCTTC.

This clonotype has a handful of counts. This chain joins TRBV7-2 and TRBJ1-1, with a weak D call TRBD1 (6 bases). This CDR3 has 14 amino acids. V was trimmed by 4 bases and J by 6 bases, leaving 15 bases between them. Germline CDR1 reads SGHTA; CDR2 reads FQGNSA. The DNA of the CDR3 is TGTGCCAGCAGCTCCAGGGGAGGCTACGCTGAAGCTTTCTTT. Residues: CASSSRGGYAEAFF.

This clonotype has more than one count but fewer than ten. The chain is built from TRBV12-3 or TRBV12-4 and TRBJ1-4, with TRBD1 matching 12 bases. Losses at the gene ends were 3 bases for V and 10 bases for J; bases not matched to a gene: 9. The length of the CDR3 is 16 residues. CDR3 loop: CASSFRSGTGGSKLFF. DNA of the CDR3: TGTGCCAGCAGTTTCAGGAGCGGGACAGGGGGCTCAAAACTGTTTTTT.

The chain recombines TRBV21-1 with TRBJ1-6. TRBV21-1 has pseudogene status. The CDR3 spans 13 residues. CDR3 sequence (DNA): TGTGCCAGCAGCAATTTACTGAATTCACCCCTCCACTTT. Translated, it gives CASSNLLNSPLHF.

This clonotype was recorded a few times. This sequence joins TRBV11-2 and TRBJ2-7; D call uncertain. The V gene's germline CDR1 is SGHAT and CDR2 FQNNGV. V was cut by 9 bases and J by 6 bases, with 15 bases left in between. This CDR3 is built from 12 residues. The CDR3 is CASEWGLGEQYF. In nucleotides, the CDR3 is TGTGCCAGTGAGTGGGGATTAGGCGAGCAGTACTTC.

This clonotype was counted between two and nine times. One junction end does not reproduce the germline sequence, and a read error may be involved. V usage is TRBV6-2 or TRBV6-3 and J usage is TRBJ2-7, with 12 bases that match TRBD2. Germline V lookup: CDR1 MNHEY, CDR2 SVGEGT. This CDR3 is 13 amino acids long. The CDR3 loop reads CASSQRLAGDLIF. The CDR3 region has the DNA TGTGCCAGCAGTCAGAGACTAGCGGGGGACTTGATCTTC.

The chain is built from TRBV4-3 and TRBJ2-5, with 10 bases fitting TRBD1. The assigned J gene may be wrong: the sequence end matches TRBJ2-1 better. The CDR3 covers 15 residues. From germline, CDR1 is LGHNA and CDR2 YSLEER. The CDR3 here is CASSQMGTGDNEQFF. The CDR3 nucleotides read TGCGCCAGCAGCCAAATGGGGACAGGGGACAATGAGCAGTTCTTC.

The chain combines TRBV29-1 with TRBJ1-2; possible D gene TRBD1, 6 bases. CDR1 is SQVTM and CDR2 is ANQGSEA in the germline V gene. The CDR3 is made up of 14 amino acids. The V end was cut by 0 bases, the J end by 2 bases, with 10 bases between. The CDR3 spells CSVEDRTANYGYTF. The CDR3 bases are TGCAGCGTTGAAGATAGGACAGCGAACTATGGCTACACCTTC.

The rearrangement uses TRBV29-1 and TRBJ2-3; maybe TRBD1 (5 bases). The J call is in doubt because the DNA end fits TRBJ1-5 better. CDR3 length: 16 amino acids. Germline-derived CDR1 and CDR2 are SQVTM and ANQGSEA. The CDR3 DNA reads TGCAGCGTTGATTTCGGGGGTAGACGCGGCACAGATACGCAGCATTTT. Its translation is CSVDFGGRRGTDTQHF.

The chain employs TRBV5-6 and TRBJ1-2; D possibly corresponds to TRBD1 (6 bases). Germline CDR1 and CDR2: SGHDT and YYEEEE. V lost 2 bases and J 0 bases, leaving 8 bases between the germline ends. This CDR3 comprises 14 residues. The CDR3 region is CASSFGTTNYGYTF. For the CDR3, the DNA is TGTGCCAGCAGCTTCGGGACAACTAACTATGGCTACACCTTC.

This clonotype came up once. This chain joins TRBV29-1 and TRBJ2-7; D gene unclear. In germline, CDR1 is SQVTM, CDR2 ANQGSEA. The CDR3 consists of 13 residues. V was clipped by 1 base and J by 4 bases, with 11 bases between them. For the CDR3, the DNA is TGCAGCGTTGAAGTAGCAAAAAAATACGAGCAGTACTTC. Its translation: CSVEVAKKYEQYF.

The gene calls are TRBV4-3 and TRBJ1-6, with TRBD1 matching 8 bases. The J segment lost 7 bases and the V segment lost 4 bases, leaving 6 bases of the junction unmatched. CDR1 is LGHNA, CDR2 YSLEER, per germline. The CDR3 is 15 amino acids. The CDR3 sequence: CASSLGQGWNSPLHF. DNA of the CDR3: TGCGCCAGCAGCCTAGGACAGGGTTGGAATTCACCCCTCCACTTT.

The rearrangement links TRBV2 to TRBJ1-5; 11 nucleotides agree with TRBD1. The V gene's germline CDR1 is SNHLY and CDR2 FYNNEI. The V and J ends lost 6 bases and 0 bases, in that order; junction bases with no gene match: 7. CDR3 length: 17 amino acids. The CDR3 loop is CASRGTGGSYSNQPQHF. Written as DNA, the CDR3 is TGTGCCAGCAGAGGGACAGGGGGTTCTTATAGCAATCAGCCCCAGCATTTT.

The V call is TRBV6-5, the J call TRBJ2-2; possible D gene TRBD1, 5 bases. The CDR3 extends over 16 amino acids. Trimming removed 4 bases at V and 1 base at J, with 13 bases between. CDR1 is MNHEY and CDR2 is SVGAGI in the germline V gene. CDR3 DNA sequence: TGTGCCAGCAGTTCCAGGGCAGGCTGGAACACCGGGGAGCTGTTTTTT. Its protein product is CASSSRAGWNTGELFF.

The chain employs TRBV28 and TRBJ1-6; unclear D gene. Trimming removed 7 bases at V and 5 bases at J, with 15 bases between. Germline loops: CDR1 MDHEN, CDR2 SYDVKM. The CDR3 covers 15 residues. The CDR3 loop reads CASTRSRFNNSPLHF. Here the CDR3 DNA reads TGTGCCAGCACCCGGAGTCGGTTTAATAATTCACCCCTCCACTTT.

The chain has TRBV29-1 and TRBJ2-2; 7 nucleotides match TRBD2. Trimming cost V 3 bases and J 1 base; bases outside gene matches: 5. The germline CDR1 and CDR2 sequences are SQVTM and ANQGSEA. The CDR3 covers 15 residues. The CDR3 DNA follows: TGCAGCGTTGATGGGGAGGGGCAGAACACCGGGGAGCTGTTTTTT. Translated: CSVDGEGQNTGELFF.

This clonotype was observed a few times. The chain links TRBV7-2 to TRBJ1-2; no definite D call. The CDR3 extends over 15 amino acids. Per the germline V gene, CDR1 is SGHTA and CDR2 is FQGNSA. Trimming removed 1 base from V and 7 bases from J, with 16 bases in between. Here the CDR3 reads CASSLGEGLKSGYTF. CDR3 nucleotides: TGTGCCAGCAGCTTAGGCGAAGGGCTCAAGAGTGGCTACACCTTC.

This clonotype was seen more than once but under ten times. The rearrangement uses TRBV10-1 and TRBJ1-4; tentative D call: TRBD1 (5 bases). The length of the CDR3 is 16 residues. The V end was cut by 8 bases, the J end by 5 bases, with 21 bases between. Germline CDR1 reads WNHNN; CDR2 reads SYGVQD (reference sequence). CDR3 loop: CASDKNCKHRNEKLFF. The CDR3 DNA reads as TGCGCCAGCGATAAAAATTGTAAACACAGGAATGAAAAACTGTTTTTT.

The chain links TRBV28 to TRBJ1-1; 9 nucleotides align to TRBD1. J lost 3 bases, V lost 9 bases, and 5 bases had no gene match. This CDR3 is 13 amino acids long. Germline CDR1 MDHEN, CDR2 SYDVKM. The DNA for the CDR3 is TGTGCCAGTGAGGGACAGGGAGACACTGAAGCTTTCTTT. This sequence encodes CASEGQGDTEAFF.